The 9 T cell receptor beta chains below were found in one sample sequenced in a study of T cell clonality in common variable immunodeficiency. Produced via immunoSEQ multiplex PCR; TCRdb's table is partial and in-frame only. The repertoire consists of around 55,000 clones, none detected only once. The sample comprised peripheral blood mononuclear cells. These receptors originate from a person between 18 and 75 years old in good health.

This clone has just a few counts. The missing CDR3 end, 3 residues past where the read stops, is filled in from the germline J gene. The V call is TRBV5-4, the J call TRBJ2-1; 7 nucleotides align to TRBD2. Losses at the gene ends were 3 bases for V and 6 bases for J; bases not matched to a gene: 6. Germline-derived CDR1 and CDR2 are SGHNT and YYREEE (reference sequence). CDR3 length: 14 amino acids. CDR3 sequence reads: CASSSPGLLNEQFF. The CDR3 bases that were read are TGTGCCAGCAGCTCTCCGGGACTACTCAATGAG.

This clone was recorded many times. The read ends 3 residues shy of where the CDR3 ends; the end is completed using the germline J gene. The chain has TRBV19 and TRBJ1-1; TRBD1 aligns across 9 bases. The CDR3 is 15 residues long. The germline V gene encodes CDR1 LNHDA and CDR2 SQIVND (reference sequence). The V segment lost 4 bases and the J segment 6 bases; nucleotides outside the gene matches: 9. Here the CDR3 reads CASSRFRDRVSEAFF. Incomplete CDR3 DNA: TGTGCCAGTAGTAGATTCCGGGACAGGGTTTCTGAA.

The sample holds many counts of this clone. The CDR3 end falls 3 residues outside the read, so it is completed with the germline J gene. V is TRBV6-1 and J is TRBJ2-2; 11 nucleotides line up with TRBD1. Germline V CDR1 and CDR2: MNHNS, SASEGT. The CDR3 consists of 17 residues. CDR3 residues: CASSERDRGLSNEKLFF. The CDR3 DNA, read in part, is TGTGCCAGCAGTGAACGGGACAGGGGGTTGTCTAATGAAAAG.

This clone was observed at least ten times. The DNA read from the CDR3 is TGTGCCAGTAGGACAGGGGGGGAAAACTACGAG. It codes for CASRTGGENYE. From start to end, the CDR3 is CASRTGGENYEQYF. The rearrangement uses TRBV19 and TRBJ2-7; TRBD1 matches at 9 bases. The CDR3 end is not reached by the read, which stops 3 residues before it; the germline J gene fills it in. Germline loops: CDR1 LNHDA, CDR2 SQIVND (reference sequence). The V segment lost 6 bases and the J segment 3 bases; nucleotides outside the gene matches: 6. CDR3 length equals 14 residues.

This clone was seen only a few times. The CDR3 end falls 3 residues outside the read, so it is completed with the germline J gene. This chain links TRBV18 with TRBJ2-2; TRBD1 agrees at 8 bases. Germline V gives CDR1 KGHSH, CDR2 LQKENI. This CDR3 contains 14 residues. The CDR3 here is CASSSPTGDEKLFF. CDR3 bases read: TGTGCCAGCTCATCCCCGACAGGGGATGAAAAG.

This clone was counted many times. The CDR3 extends 3 residues past the end of the read, so its final part is completed from the germline J gene. This sequence joins TRBV20-1 and TRBJ2-7; D is unclear. CDR3 length equals 15 residues. The V end was cut by 0 bases, the J end by 0 bases, with 12 bases between. Germline lookup yields CDR1 DFQATT and CDR2 SNEGSKA (reference sequence). CDR3 protein: CSARENTGSSYEQYF. The part of the CDR3 DNA that was read is TGCAGTGCTAGAGAAAACACGGGTTCCTCCTACGAG.

This clone was seen repeatedly, ten times or more. The read ends 3 residues before the CDR3 terminus; that terminus is restored from the germline J gene. This chain joins TRBV11-2 and TRBJ1-2; D is perhaps TRBD1 (5 bases). Trimming removed 5 bases at V and 3 bases at J, with 16 bases between. Germline CDR1 reads SGHAT; CDR2 reads FQNNGV. The CDR3 has 15 amino acids. CDR3 region: CASSTPKGKDYGYTF. CDR3 bases read: TGTGCCAGCAGCACTCCGAAGGGGAAGGACTATGGC.

In its sample, this clone was seen a few times. The CDR3 goes on 3 residues after the read ends, and that part is filled in from the germline J gene. This chain links TRBV19 with TRBJ1-2, with a tentative D call TRBD1 (5 bases). The CDR3 is made up of 15 amino acids. In germline, CDR1 is LNHDA, CDR2 SQIVND (reference sequence). The CDR3 loop reads CASSPQSGESNDYTF. The part of the CDR3 DNA that was read is TGTGCCAGTAGCCCCCAGTCGGGGGAATCGAATGAC.

As concerns this clone: A much larger clone differs by one base, so this may be a read error. The read ends 3 residues early relative to the CDR3; the germline J gene fills the gap. The rearrangement joins TRBV2 to TRBJ1-4, with unresolved D. CDR1 is SNHLY and CDR2 is FYNNEI in the germline V gene. The CDR3 has 18 residues. The covered CDR3 bases are TGTGCCAGCAGTGACAGGCGCAGGTCAAGCTCCTATAATTCACCA. It translates to CASSDRRRSSSYNSP. The whole CDR3 sequence is CASSDRRRSSSYNSPLFF.